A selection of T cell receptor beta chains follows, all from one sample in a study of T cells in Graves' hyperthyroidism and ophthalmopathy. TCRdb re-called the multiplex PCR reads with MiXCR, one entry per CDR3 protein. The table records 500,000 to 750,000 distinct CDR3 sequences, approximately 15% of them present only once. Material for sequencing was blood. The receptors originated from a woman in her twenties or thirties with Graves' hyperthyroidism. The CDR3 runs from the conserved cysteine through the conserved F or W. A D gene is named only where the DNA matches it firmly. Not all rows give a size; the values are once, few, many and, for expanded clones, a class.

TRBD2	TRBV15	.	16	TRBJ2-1	TGTGCCACCAGCAGAGATAGGACTAGCGGGTTAAATGAGCAGTTCTTC	CATSRDRTSGLNEQFF
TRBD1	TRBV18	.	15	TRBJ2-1	TGTGCCAGCTCACAGACGGGACAGGGATACAATGAGCAGTTCTTC	CASSQTGQGYNEQFF
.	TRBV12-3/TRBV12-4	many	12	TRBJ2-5	TGTGCCAGCAGTTTATGGCAAGAGACCCAGTACTTC	CASSLWQETQYF
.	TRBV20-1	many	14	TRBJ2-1	TGCAGTGCTAGAGGCCTCGGGCTAGTCGGTGAGCAGTTCTTC	CSARGLGLVGEQFF
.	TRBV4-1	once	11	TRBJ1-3	TGCGCCAGCAGCCAATATGACACCATATATTTT	CASSQYDTIYF
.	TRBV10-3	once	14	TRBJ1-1	TGTGCCATCAGTTACTCCGGGAAGAACACTGAAGCTTTCTTT	CAISYSGKNTEAFF
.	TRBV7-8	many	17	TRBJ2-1	TGTGCCAGCAGCTTAGCGCTGATGCGCGGAAGGTACAATGAGCAGTTCTTC	CASSLALMRGRYNEQFF
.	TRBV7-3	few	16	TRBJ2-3	TGTGCCAGCAGCTTAATGACCGGGGGGCGGGCAGATACGCAGTATTTT	CASSLMTGGRADTQYF
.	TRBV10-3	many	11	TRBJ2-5	TGTGCCATCAGTGAGAGAGAGACCCAGTACTTC	CAISERETQYF
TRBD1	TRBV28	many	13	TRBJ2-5	TGTGCCAGCAGGAAGACAGGGCCAGAGACCCAGTACTTC	CASRKTGPETQYF
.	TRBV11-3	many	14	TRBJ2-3	TGTGCCAGCAGTCTTAGCGGCCCCACAGATACGCAGTATTTT	CASSLSGPTDTQYF
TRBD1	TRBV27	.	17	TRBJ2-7	TGTGCCAGCAGTTTAAAACAGGGACAGAAGGCCAACTACGAGCAGTACTTC	CASSLKQGQKANYEQYF
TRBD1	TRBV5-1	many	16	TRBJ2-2	TGCGCCAGCAGCTGGACAGGGGGCGCGGGCACCGGGGAGCTGTTTTTT	CASSWTGGAGTGELFF
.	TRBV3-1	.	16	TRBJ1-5	TGTGCCAGCAGCCAGGTCGGGGCGGGTGACAATCAGCCCCAGCATTTT	CASSQVGAGDNQPQHF
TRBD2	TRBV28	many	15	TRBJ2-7	TGTGCCAGCAATGGCCCTAGCGGGAGAACCTACGAGCAGTACTTC	CASNGPSGRTYEQYF
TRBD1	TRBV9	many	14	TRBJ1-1	TGTGCCAGCAGCCGACAAGACAGGGCCACTGAAGCTTTCTTT	CASSRQDRATEAFF
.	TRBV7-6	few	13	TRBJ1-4	TGTGCCAGCAGCTTAACCACAGGCGAAAAACTGTTTTTT	CASSLTTGEKLFF
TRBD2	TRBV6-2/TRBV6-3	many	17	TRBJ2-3	TGTGCCTGCTCAGGCTCTAGCGGGATCTTTTCTACAGATACGCAGTATTTT	CACSGSSGIFSTDTQYF
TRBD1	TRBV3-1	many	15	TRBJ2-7	TGTGCCAGCAGCCAAGTCGTGACAGGGGGCCACGAGCAGTACTTC	CASSQVVTGGHEQYF
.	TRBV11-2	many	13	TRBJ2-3	TGTGCCAGCAGCATCTTATGGGCGGATACGCAGTATTTT	CASSILWADTQYF
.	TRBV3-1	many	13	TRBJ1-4	TGTGCCAGCAGCCACCATTCCCAGACCAAACTGTTTTTT	CASSHHSQTKLFF
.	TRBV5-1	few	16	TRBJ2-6	TGTGCCAGCAGTTTAGCTGGCTCCTCTGGGGCCAACGTCCTGACTTTC	CASSLAGSSGANVLTF
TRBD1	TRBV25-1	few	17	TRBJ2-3	TGTGCCAGCAGTGAATCCTCCGGGACAGGCGGCACAGATACGCAGTATTTT	CASSESSGTGGTDTQYF
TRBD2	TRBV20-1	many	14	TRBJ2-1	TGCAGTGCTCGGGGACTAGCGGGATGGAGTGAGCAGTTCTTC	CSARGLAGWSEQFF
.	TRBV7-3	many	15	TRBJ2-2	TGTGCCAGCAGCTTAAGAACAGCGAACACCGGGGAGCTGTTTTTT	CASSLRTANTGELFF
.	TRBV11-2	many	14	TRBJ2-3	TGTGCCAGCAGCTTAGTGAGTTTGACAGATACGCAGTATTTT	CASSLVSLTDTQYF
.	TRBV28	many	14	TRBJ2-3	TGTGCCAGCAGTTTAATCCCTCACACAGATACGCAGTATTTT	CASSLIPHTDTQYF
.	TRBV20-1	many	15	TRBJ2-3	TGCAGTGCTAAACGGGCGGCAACTAGCACAGATACGCAGTATTTT	CSAKRAATSTDTQYF
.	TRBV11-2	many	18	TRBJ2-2	TGTGCCAGCAGCCCTAGCCCCCTTTCGGGTAGCTTCACCGGGGAGCTGTTTTTT	CASSPSPLSGSFTGELFF
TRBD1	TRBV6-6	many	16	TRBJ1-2	TGTGCCAGCAGTTACAACAGGGACAGGCTTAACTATGGCTACACCTTC	CASSYNRDRLNYGYTF
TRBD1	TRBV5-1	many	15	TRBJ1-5	TGCGCCAGCACCTCCCCCGGGACAGACTATCAGCCCCAGCATTTT	CASTSPGTDYQPQHF
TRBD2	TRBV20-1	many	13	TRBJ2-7	TGCAGTGCTTGGACTAGCTTAGGATACGAGCAGTACTTC	CSAWTSLGYEQYF
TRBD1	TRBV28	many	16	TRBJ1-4	TGTGCCAGCACCACACTCGGGGACAGGGATAATGAAAAACTGTTTTTT	CASTTLGDRDNEKLFF
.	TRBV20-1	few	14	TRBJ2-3	TGCAGTGCTGACATACGTCCTTCTGTAGATACGCAGTATTTT	CSADIRPSVDTQYF
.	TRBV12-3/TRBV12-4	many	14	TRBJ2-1	TGTGCCAGCAGCCGCCGGGAAGGCTACAATGAGCAGTTCTTC	CASSRREGYNEQFF
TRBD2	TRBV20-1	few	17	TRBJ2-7	TGCAGTGCTAGAGGAGGAACCACTAGCGGGAGTTCCTACGAGCAGTACTTC	CSARGGTTSGSSYEQYF
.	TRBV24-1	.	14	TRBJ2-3	TGTGCCACCAGTGGGCAGATTAAGACAGATACGCAGTATTTT	CATSGQIKTDTQYF
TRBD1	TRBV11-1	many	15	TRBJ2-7	TGTGCCAGCAGCTTAGCGGGACAGGGGTACTACGAGCAGTACTTC	CASSLAGQGYYEQYF
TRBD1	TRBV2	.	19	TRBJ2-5	TGTGCCAGCAGAGGATTCCGGGACAGCAGTGGGCTTGGCCAAGAGACCCAGTACTTC	CASRGFRDSSGLGQETQYF
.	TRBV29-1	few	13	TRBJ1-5	TGCAGCGCGACGGGAGGTAAGGGGCAGCCCCAGCATTTT	CSATGGKGQPQHF
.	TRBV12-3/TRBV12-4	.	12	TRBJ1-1	TGTGCCAGCAGCGTTCAGGGAACTGAAGCTTTCTTT	CASSVQGTEAFF
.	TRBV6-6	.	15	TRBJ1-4	TGTGCCAGCAGTTACTCGGGTCTCACTAATGAAAAACTGTTTTTT	CASSYSGLTNEKLFF
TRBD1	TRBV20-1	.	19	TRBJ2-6	TGCAGTGCAAGGACCGGGACAGGGGGCTTAGTATCTGGGGCCAACGTCCTGACTTTC	CSARTGTGGLVSGANVLTF
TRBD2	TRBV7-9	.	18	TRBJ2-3	TGTGCCAGCAGCCAAAGGAAGGGACTAGCGGGCGACGGAGATACGCAGTATTTT	CASSQRKGLAGDGDTQYF
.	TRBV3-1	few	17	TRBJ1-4	TGTGCCAGCAGCCAAGATCTGATTTCCTCCATTAATGAAAAACTGTTTTTT	CASSQDLISSINEKLFF
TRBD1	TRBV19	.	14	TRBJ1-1	TGTGCCAGTAGTATGAGGGGGCCCAACACTGAAGCTTTCTTT	CASSMRGPNTEAFF
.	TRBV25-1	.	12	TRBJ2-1	TGTGCCAGCAGTGACCCCATGAGGGAGCAGTTCTTC	CASSDPMREQFF